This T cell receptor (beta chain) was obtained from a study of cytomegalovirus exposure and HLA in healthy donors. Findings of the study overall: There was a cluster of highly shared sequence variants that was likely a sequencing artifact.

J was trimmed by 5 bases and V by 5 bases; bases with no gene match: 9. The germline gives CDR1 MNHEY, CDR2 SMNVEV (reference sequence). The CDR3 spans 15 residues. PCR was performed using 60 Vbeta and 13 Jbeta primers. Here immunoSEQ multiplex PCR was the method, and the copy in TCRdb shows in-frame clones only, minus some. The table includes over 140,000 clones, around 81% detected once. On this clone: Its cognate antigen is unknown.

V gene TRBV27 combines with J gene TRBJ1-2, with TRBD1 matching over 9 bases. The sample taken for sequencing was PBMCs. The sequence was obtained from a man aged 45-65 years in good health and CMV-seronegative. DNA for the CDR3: TGTGCCAGCAGTAGGGGACAGGGTACACGGTATGGCTACACCTTC. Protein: CASSRGQGTRYGYTF.